The 11 T cell receptor beta chains in this list originate from one sample, sequenced in a study of T cell responses to AZD1222 COVID-19 vaccine. Profiling relied on immunoSEQ multiplex PCR, and the TCRdb table lists in-frame clones only, not all of them. The sample has some 130,000 clones, 70% to 90% seen once. This material consisted of peripheral blood, taken on day 0 of AZD1222 vaccination. The receptor source for this set is an adult in good health.

This sequence joins TRBV5-4 and TRBJ1-2; D not certain. V gave up 4 bases and J gave up 5 bases, with 12 bases separating them. The CDR3 spans 13 residues. The V gene's germline CDR1 is SGHNT and CDR2 YYREEE (reference sequence). The CDR3 bases are TGTGCCAGCAGCCCCCCCGGGTTTTATGGCTACACCTTC. Encoded protein: CASSPPGFYGYTF.

The V and J genes are TRBV25-1 and TRBJ1-1; TRBD1 matches at 7 bases. The CDR3 loop spans 17 amino acids. Germline CDR1 MGHDK, CDR2 SYGVNS. The V and J ends lost 0 bases and 11 bases, in that order; junction bases with no gene match: 18. The CDR3 bases are TGTGCCAGCAGTGAATACAAGGGGGACAGCCTCAAGGTAGGGGCTTTCTTT. Protein product: CASSEYKGDSLKVGAFF.

This rearrangement joins TRBV28 to TRBJ2-7; 15 bases agree with TRBD2. Trimming cost V 5 bases and J 5 bases; bases outside gene matches: 4. Germline-derived CDR1 and CDR2 are MDHEN and SYDVKM. The CDR3 runs to 15 residues. The CDR3 protein is CASSPGTSGRNEQYF. DNA of the CDR3: TGTGCCAGCAGTCCCGGGACTAGCGGGAGGAACGAGCAGTACTTC. The full variable domain, rest sourced from reference TRBV28 and TRBJ2-7, is DVKVTQSSRYLVKRTGEKVFLECVQDMDHENMFWYRQDPGLGLRLIYFSYDVKMKEKGDIPEGYSVSREKKERFSLILESASTNQTSMYLCASSPGTSGRNEQYFGPGTRLTVT.

This chain connects TRBV12-5 to TRBJ1-6, with 8 positions matching TRBD1. Trimming took 0 bases from V and 15 from J; bases not matched to a gene: 22. Germline values: CDR1 LGHNT, CDR2 FRNRAP. There are 19 residues in the CDR3. The CDR3 coding sequence is TGTGCTAGTGGTTTGGTACTAAAGTTCTCCGGACAGGGAAGCAATCGCCTCCACTTT. Translation: CASGLVLKFSGQGSNRLHF.

The J gene is TRBJ1-1, the V gene TRBV28, with D uncertain. The length of the CDR3 is 14 residues. The germline gives CDR1 MDHEN, CDR2 SYDVKM. V lost 3 bases and J 0 bases, leaving 8 bases between the germline ends. In DNA form, the CDR3 reads TGTGCCAGCAGTTTGGAGAAAATGAACACTGAAGCTTTCTTT. This gives the protein CASSLEKMNTEAFF.

This rearrangement joins TRBV6-6 to TRBJ1-1, with D uncertain. The CDR3 length is 15 residues. Trimming pared 3 bases from V and 0 bases from J, leaving 11 bases between. Germline V gives CDR1 MNHNY, CDR2 SVGAGI (reference sequence). The CDR3 coding sequence is TGTGCCAGCAGTTATGATCCAGATATGAACACTGAAGCTTTCTTT. Translating gives CASSYDPDMNTEAFF.

The chain carries TRBV6-5 and TRBJ2-7; 12 bases align to TRBD2. Germline-derived CDR1 and CDR2 are MNHEY and SVGAGI. This CDR3 is 14 amino acids long. Unmatched junction bases numbered 3, after V lost 6 bases and J lost 3 bases. This CDR3 is CASRRTSGNYEQYF. DNA for the CDR3: TGTGCCAGCAGACGGACTAGCGGGAACTACGAGCAGTACTTC.

The J gene is TRBJ1-1, the V gene TRBV14, with unresolved D. Germline V lookup: CDR1 SGHDN, CDR2 FVKESK. The V end was cut by 2 bases, the J end by 0 bases, with 10 bases between. There are 15 residues in the CDR3. CDR3 protein: CASSQWVKLNTEAFF. CDR3 DNA: TGTGCCAGCAGCCAATGGGTGAAGTTGAACACTGAAGCTTTCTTT.

The rearrangement uses TRBV28 and TRBJ1-3; D might be TRBD1 (5 bases). The CDR3 is made up of 22 amino acids. V lost 3 bases to trimming and J lost 0 bases, with 30 bases between them. From germline, CDR1 is MDHEN and CDR2 SYDVKM. The CDR3 DNA follows: TGTGCCAGCAGTTTTCCCTCTGTAGACAGCAGAGATACTCGGAGCTCTGGAAACACCATATATTTT. Protein product: CASSFPSVDSRDTRSSGNTIYF.

The chain couples TRBV11-2 to TRBJ1-4; D perhaps matches TRBD1 (6 bases). The CDR3 is 14 residues long. Trimming cost V 5 bases and J 5 bases, with 12 bases left between them. Germline V lookup: CDR1 SGHAT, CDR2 FQNNGV. The CDR3 DNA reads TGTGCCAGCAGCGCAGACAGGCAAAATGAAAAACTGTTTTTT. Translating gives CASSADRQNEKLFF.

The rearrangement links TRBV5-6 to TRBJ1-2; D is undetermined. The CDR3 is 15 residues long. In germline, CDR1 is SGHDT, CDR2 YYEEEE. V lost 0 bases and J lost 1, with 10 bases in between. The CDR3 sequence: CASSLGGLINYGYTF. CDR3 nucleotides: TGTGCCAGCAGCTTGGGTGGACTGATTAACTATGGCTACACCTTC. The full variable domain, with the rest looked up from reference TRBV5-6 and TRBJ1-2, is DAGVTQSPTHLIKTRGQQVTLRCSPKSGHDTVSWYQQALGQGPQFIFQYYEEEERQRGNFPDRFSGHQFPNYSSELNVNALLLGDSALYLCASSLGGLINYGYTFGSGTRLTVV.